Below, 16 T cell receptor beta chains from the same sample are listed, as sequenced in a study of T cell responses to AZD1222 COVID-19 vaccine. The method was immunoSEQ multiplex PCR; TCRdb's version includes in-frame clones alone and lacks a portion of them. The table lists under 150,000 clones, just over 90% of them singletons. This sample comprised peripheral blood, obtained on day 0 of AZD1222 vaccination. The receptor set was obtained from an adult in good health.

The chain joins TRBV19 to TRBJ1-2; 8 bases match TRBD1. This CDR3 comprises 13 residues. J lost 5 bases, V lost 4 bases, and 3 bases had no gene match. CDR1 LNHDA and CDR2 SQIVND come from the germline V gene (reference sequence). CDR3 residues: CASSTTGVYGYTF. CDR3 in DNA: TGTGCCAGTAGTACGACAGGGGTATATGGCTACACCTTC.

This chain connects TRBV3-1 (or the pseudogene TRBV3-2) to TRBJ1-3; TRBD1 agrees at 10 bases. The V gene end was trimmed by 6 bases and the J gene end by 2 bases; junction bases not matched to a gene: 7. Germline V CDR1 and CDR2: LGHDT, YNNKEL (reference sequence). The CDR3 has 16 residues. In nucleotides, the CDR3 is TGTGCCAGCAGACTGACCGGGACAGGGGCTGGAAACACCATATATTTT. This sequence encodes CASRLTGTGAGNTIYF.

The chain couples TRBV3-1 (or the pseudogene TRBV3-2) to TRBJ2-7; possibly TRBD2 for D (6 bases). V was shortened by 0 bases and J by 12 bases, with 12 bases between the two germline ends. CDR3 length: 12 residues. Germline V gene lookup returns CDR1 LGHDT and CDR2 YNNKEL (reference sequence). The CDR3 loop reads CASSQDMEGRYF. Here the CDR3 DNA reads TGTGCCAGCAGCCAAGATATGGAGGGGAGGTACTTC.

The chain uses TRBV11-2 and TRBJ1-1; D is unresolved. V lost 0 bases, J lost 5 bases, and 7 bases lay in between. Germline V gives CDR1 SGHAT, CDR2 FQNNGV. CDR3 length: 13 residues. CDR3 sequence: CASSLEGRTEAFF. CDR3 DNA: TGTGCCAGCAGCTTAGAAGGGAGAACTGAAGCTTTCTTT.

This clone was observed a few times. The rearrangement links TRBV7-9 to TRBJ1-4; 7 bases fit TRBD1. Germline V gene sequence: CDR1 SEHNR, CDR2 FQNEAQ (reference sequence). V dropped 5 bases and J dropped 8; count of bases not matched to a gene: 8. There are 14 residues in the CDR3. This CDR3 reads CASSRGAGGEKLFF. The CDR3 bases are TGTGCCAGCAGCCGTGGGGCAGGGGGGGAAAAACTGTTTTTT. Full variable domain (missing parts from reference TRBV7-9 and TRBJ1-4): DTGVSQNPRHKITKRGQNVTFRCDPISEHNRLYWYRQTLGQGPEFLTYFQNEAQLEKSRLLSDRFSAERPKGSFSTLEIQRTEQGDSAMYLCASSRGAGGEKLFFGSGTQLSVL.

This chain uses TRBV3-1 (or the pseudogene TRBV3-2) with TRBJ1-2, with 7 nucleotides matching TRBD1. The ends lost 0 bases at V and 5 bases at J; junction bases unmatched: 6. The CDR3 extends over 15 amino acids. Looked up from germline, CDR1 is LGHDT and CDR2 is YNNKEL (reference sequence). The CDR3 DNA follows: TGTGCCAGCAGCCAAGACCAGGGGGAGGGGTATGGCTACACCTTC. Translating gives CASSQDQGEGYGYTF.

Regarding this clone: Mismatch with germline at one junction end may stem from a read error. The chain employs TRBV7-7 and TRBJ1-1; D unresolved. This CDR3 has 13 residues. Germline V gives CDR1 SSHAT, CDR2 FNYEAQ (reference sequence). The CDR3 nucleotides read TGTGCTAGCAGCTTAGGGCAGAACACTGAAGCTTTCTTT. Protein product: CASSLGQNTEAFF.

This chain uses TRBV5-6 with TRBJ1-6; D gene uncertain. The CDR3 is 15 amino acids. CDR1 is SGHDT, CDR2 YYEEEE, per germline. V shed 2 bases and J shed 8 bases, with 14 bases lying between them. The CDR3 is CASSFGRQEYSPLHF. DNA of the CDR3: TGTGCCAGCAGCTTTGGTCGGCAGGAGTATTCACCCCTCCACTTT. Variable domain in full (rest from reference TRBV5-6 and TRBJ1-6): DAGVTQSPTHLIKTRGQQVTLRCSPKSGHDTVSWYQQALGQGPQFIFQYYEEEERQRGNFPDRFSGHQFPNYSSELNVNALLLGDSALYLCASSFGRQEYSPLHFGNGTRLTVT.

The J gene is TRBJ1-5, the V gene TRBV2, with D possibly TRBD1 on 5 matching bases. The CDR3 is 11 amino acids. With 6 bases removed from V and 11 bases from J, the gap between germline ends came to 11 bases. CDR1 and CDR2 from the germline V gene are SNHLY and FYNNEI. The CDR3 nucleotides read TGTGCCAGCAGGTTGGGACGGTCCCAGCATTTT. Its translation is CASRLGRSQHF.

This clone is a singleton in its sample. J is TRBJ1-4 and V is TRBV15; 7 nucleotides match TRBD1. The germline V gene encodes CDR1 LNHNV and CDR2 YYDKDF (reference sequence). The ends lost 3 bases at V and 3 bases at J; junction bases unmatched: 10. This CDR3 is built from 17 residues. The CDR3 is CATSSTGPGGPNEKLFF. The DNA of the CDR3 is TGTGCCACCAGCAGCACCGGACCAGGGGGTCCTAATGAAAAACTGTTTTTT.

The CDR3 region has the DNA TGTGCCAGCACCCCCGGTGGGGCCCTCTATGGCTACACCTTC. Translating it yields CASTPGGALYGYTF. The V and J genes are TRBV6-5 and TRBJ1-2; perhaps TRBD1 as D (5 bases). Trimming took 7 bases from V and 4 from J, leaving 16 bases between them. The V gene's germline CDR1 is MNHEY and CDR2 SVGAGI. The CDR3 runs 14 residues.

This clone appeared a few times. The rearrangement links TRBV6-4 to TRBJ1-1, with unresolved D. In germline, CDR1 is MRHNA, CDR2 SNTAGT. The CDR3 has 12 residues. The V gene lost 3 bases and the J gene lost 7 bases, with 9 bases spanning the gap. The CDR3 spells CASSENGGEAFF. In DNA form, the CDR3 reads TGTGCCAGCAGTGAAAATGGTGGTGAAGCTTTCTTT.

The chain uses TRBV9 and TRBJ2-3, with a weak D call TRBD2 (5 bases). V dropped 4 bases and J dropped 2 bases, with 8 bases sitting between them. Germline-derived CDR1 and CDR2 are SGDLS and YYNGEE. This CDR3 is built from 13 residues. This chain's CDR3 is CASSPRDTDTQYF. The CDR3 DNA is TGTGCCAGCAGCCCCCGGGACACAGATACGCAGTATTTT.

The rearrangement joins TRBV3-1 (or the pseudogene TRBV3-2) to TRBJ2-1; D remains unclear. Germline V gives CDR1 LGHDT, CDR2 YNNKEL (reference sequence). The CDR3 runs 16 residues. Trimming took off 1 base at V and 1 base at J, with 11 bases between the two ends. The chain's CDR3 is CASSQGPIGSYNEQFF. Here the CDR3 DNA reads TGTGCCAGCAGCCAAGGACCTATTGGATCCTACAATGAGCAGTTCTTC.

The rearrangement uses TRBV7-9 and TRBJ1-1, with D tentatively TRBD1 (5 bases). Germline V gives CDR1 SEHNR, CDR2 FQNEAQ (reference sequence). The CDR3 runs 15 residues. Trimming took off 7 bases at V and 0 bases at J, with 15 bases between the two ends. The CDR3 DNA sequence: TGTGCCAGCACCCGGACAAGGATCATGAACACTGAAGCTTTCTTT. As protein: CASTRTRIMNTEAFF.

This chain joins TRBV4-1 and TRBJ2-3; D might be TRBD1 (5 bases). Trimming shortened V by 2 bases and J by 4 bases, and 10 bases separated the two germline ends. The CDR3 contains 14 residues. Germline CDR1 and CDR2: MGHRA and YSYEKL. CDR3: CASSQQTGSDTQYF. The CDR3 region has the DNA TGCGCCAGCAGCCAACAAACAGGCTCAGATACGCAGTATTTT.